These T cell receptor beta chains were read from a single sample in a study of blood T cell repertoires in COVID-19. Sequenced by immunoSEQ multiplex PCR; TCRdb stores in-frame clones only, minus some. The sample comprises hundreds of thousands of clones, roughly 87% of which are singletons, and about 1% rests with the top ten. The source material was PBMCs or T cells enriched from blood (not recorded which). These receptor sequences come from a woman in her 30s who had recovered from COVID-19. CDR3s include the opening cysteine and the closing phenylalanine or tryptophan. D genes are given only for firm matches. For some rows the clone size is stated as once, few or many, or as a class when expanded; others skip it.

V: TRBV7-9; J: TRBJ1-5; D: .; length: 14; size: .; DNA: TGTGCCAGCAGCCAACTGGCGGGAGATCAGCCCCAGCATTTT; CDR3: CASSQLAGDQPQHF
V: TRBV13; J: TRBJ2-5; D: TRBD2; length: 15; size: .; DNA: TGTGCCAGCAGCCAAGGACTAGCGGTCCAAGAGACCCAGTACTTC; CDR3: CASSQGLAVQETQYF
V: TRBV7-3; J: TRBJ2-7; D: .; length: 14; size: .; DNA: TGTGCCAGCAGCTTATTTCCGGGAGTCTACGAGCAGTACTTC; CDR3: CASSLFPGVYEQYF
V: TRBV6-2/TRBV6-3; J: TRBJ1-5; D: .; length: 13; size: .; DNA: TGTGCCAGCAGTTTGTCGGGCAATCAGCCCCAGCATTTT; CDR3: CASSLSGNQPQHF
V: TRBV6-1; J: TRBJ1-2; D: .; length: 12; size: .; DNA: TGTGCCAGCAGTGAACGATGGTTCCTCTACCACTTC; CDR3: CASSERWFLYHF
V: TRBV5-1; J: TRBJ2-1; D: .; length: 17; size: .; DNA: TGCGCCAGCAGCCCATCGCCTCGGATCTCGGGTAACAATGAGCAGTTCTTC; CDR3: CASSPSPRISGNNEQFF
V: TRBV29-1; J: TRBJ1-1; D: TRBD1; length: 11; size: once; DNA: TGCAGCGTTGCCCTGGACAGGGAAGCTTTCTTT; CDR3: CSVALDREAFF
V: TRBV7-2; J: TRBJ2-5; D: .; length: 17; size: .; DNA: TGTGCCAGCAGCTTACGAGACTTAGCTCAACCCCAAGAGACCCAGTACTTC; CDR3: CASSLRDLAQPQETQYF
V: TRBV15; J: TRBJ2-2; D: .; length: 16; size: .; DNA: TGTGCCACCAGCAGAGATGTGGGAGATTATACCGGGGAGCTGTTTTTT; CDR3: CATSRDVGDYTGELFF
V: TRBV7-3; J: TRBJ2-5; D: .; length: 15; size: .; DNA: TGTGCCAGCAGCTACGCCGGGTCGCGGGGAGAGACCCAGTACTTC; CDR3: CASSYAGSRGETQYF
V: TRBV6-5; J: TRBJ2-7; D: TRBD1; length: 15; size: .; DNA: TGTGCCAGCAGTTATCGAACAGGGGGAATTCATCGGCAGTACTTC; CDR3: CASSYRTGGIHRQYF
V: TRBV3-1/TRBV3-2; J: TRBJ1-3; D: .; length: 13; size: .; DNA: TGTGCCAGCAGCCTCCACTCTGGAAACACCATATATTTT; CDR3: CASSLHSGNTIYF
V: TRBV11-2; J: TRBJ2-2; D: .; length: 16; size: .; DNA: TGTGCCAGCAGCTCCCTGCGGGTGTCCAACACCGGGGAGCTGTTTTTT; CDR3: CASSSLRVSNTGELFF
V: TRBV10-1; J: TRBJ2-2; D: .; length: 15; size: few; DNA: TGCGCCAGCAGTGGGGGTAGCGCGAACACCGGGGAGCTGTTTTTT; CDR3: CASSGGSANTGELFF
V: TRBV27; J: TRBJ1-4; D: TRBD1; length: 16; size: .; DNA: TGTGCCAGCAGTGGTGACAGGGGGCTAGGCGATGAAAAACTGTTTTTT; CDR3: CASSGDRGLGDEKLFF
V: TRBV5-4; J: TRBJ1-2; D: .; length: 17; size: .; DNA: TGTGCCAGCAGCCTTCGGGGGGCGGGGGCTACTAACTATGGCTACACCTTC; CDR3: CASSLRGAGATNYGYTF
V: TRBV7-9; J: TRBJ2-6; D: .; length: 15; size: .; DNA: TGTGCCAGCAGCGACACCTTCTCTGGGGCCAACGTCCTGACTTTC; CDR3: CASSDTFSGANVLTF
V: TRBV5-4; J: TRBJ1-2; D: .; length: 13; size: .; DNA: TGTGCCAGCAGTCGACGGACTGACTATGGCTACACCTTC; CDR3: CASSRRTDYGYTF
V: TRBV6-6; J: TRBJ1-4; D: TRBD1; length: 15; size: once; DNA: TGTGCCAACGTGACAGGGTGGGATGGATATGAAAAACTGTTTTTT; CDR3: CANVTGWDGYEKLFF
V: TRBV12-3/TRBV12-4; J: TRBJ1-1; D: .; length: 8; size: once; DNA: TGTGCCAGCAGTCCTACTTTCTTT; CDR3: CASSPTFF
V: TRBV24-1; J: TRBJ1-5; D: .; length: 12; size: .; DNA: TGTGCCACCAGCAGACAAAATCAGCCCCAGCATTTT; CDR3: CATSRQNQPQHF
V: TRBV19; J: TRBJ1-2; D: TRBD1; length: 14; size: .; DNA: TGTGCCAGTAGAAGAGGACAGGGATTGTCGGGCTACACCTTC; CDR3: CASRRGQGLSGYTF
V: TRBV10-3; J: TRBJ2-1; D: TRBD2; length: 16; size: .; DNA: TGTGCCATGGCCGAACTAGCGGGAGGACCCTACAATGAGCAGTTCTTC; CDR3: CAMAELAGGPYNEQFF
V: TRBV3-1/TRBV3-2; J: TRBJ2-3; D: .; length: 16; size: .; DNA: TGTGCCAGCAGCCAAGTGCCCAGTAAGTTAGCGGATACGCAGTATTTT; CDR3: CASSQVPSKLADTQYF
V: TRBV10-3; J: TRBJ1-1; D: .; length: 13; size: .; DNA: TGTGCCATCAGGCAGGGAACGAACACTGAAGCTTTCTTT; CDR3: CAIRQGTNTEAFF
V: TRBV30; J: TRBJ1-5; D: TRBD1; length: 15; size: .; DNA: TGTGCCTGGACTTTAAGTGGGACAGCCAATCAGCCCCAGCATTTT; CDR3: CAWTLSGTANQPQHF
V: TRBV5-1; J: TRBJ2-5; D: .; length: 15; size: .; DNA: TGCGCCAGCAGCTCCACCACCGGGAGTCAAGAGACCCAGTACTTC; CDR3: CASSSTTGSQETQYF
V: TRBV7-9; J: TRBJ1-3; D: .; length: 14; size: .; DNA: TGTGCCAGCAGCCCACTGAACTCTGGAAACACCATATATTTT; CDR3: CASSPLNSGNTIYF
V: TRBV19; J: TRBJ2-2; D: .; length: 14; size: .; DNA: TGTGCCAGTAGTATAGGAAGGGGGACCGGGGAGCTGTTTTTT; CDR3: CASSIGRGTGELFF
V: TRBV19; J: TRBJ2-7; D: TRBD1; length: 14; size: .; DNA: TGTGCCAGTAGCCTGGGACAGGGGGTCTACGAGCAGTACTTC; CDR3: CASSLGQGVYEQYF
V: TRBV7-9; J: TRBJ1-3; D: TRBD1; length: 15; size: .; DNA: TGTGCCAGCAGCACGGGACAGGGGGAGGGAAGCACCATATATTTT; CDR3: CASSTGQGEGSTIYF
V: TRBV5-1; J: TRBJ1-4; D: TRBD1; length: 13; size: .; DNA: TGCGCCAGCAGCTTGGGACAGGGATTCGGTTTCGTTTTT; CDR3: CASSLGQGFGFVF
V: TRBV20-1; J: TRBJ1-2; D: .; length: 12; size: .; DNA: TGCAGTGCTAGTCCGGGGATCTATGGCTACACCTTC; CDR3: CSASPGIYGYTF
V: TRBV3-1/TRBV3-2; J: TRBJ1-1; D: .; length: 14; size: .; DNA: TGTGCCAGCAGCCAAGATTCGGGGGGACAAAAAGCTTTCTTT; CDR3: CASSQDSGGQKAFF
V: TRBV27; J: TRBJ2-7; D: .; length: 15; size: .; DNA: TGTGCCAGCAGTCGGGCCTCTACAGGGTCCTACGAGCAGTACTTC; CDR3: CASSRASTGSYEQYF
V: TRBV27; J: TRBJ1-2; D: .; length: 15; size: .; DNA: TGTGCCAGCAGTTTATCGAACAGGGTTAGAGATGGCTACACCTTC; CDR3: CASSLSNRVRDGYTF
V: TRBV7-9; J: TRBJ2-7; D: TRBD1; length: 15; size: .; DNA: TGTGCCAGCAGCCCGGAAGGGACAGCCTCCTACGAGCAGTACTTC; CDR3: CASSPEGTASYEQYF
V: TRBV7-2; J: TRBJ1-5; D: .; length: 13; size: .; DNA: TGTGCCAGCAGCAAAACGATGCGCCAGCCCCAGCATTTT; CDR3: CASSKTMRQPQHF
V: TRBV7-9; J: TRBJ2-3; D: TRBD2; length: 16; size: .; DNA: TGTGCCAGCAGCTTTGGTACGGGGGGAAGCACAGATACGCAGTATTTT; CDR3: CASSFGTGGSTDTQYF